This T cell receptor beta chain was captured by sequencing in a study of T cell changes during pregnancy in multiple sclerosis. TCRdb's copy holds only in-frame clones and misses some; the assay was immunoSEQ multiplex PCR. The sample records under 65,000 clones, 80% to 95% being singletons. Remarks on this clone: The junction does not match germline at one end; this may be a read error.

The CDR3 totals 15 residues. Germline V gives CDR1 SSHAT, CDR2 FNYEAQ (reference sequence). The receptor was isolated from a female donor in good health, enrolled as a control in a pregnancy study. V and J are TRBV7-7 and TRBJ2-2; the D gene is possibly TRBD2 (6 bases). The sequenced sample was CD4+ T cells from peripheral blood mononuclear cells, obtained after pregnancy. The CDR3 sequence: CASSPREANTGELFF. The CDR3 DNA reads TGTGCTAGCAGCCCGAGGGAGGCGAACACCGGGGAGCTGTTTTTT.